The 19 T cell receptor beta chains below come from one sample, sequenced in a study of blood T cell repertoires in COVID-19 (dated by TCRdb to 2020 to 2021). Library preparation employed the immunoSEQ multiplex PCR assay. This is the immuneACCESS table as TCRdb keeps it, with only in-frame sequences that have V and J called. A part of the clones is gone; compared with another copy, unresolved V genes explain less than half, and the rest is unexplained. The sample contains 90,000 to 120,000 clones, 80% to 85% of them found a single time. The top ten constitute more than 4% of the sample. What was sequenced was peripheral blood. The source of these receptors is a man between 65 and 80 years old with acute or convalescent COVID-19.

This clone was observed once. The chain is built from TRBV18 and TRBJ2-1; TRBD1 might be the D (5 bases). Trimming removed 1 base from V and 7 bases from J, with 11 bases in between. Germline CDR1 KGHSH, CDR2 LQKENI. The CDR3 consists of 14 residues. CDR3 amino acids: CASSPQYGANEQFF. CDR3 bases: TGTGCCAGCTCACCACAATATGGGGCGAATGAGCAGTTCTTC. Complete variable domain (other parts from reference TRBV18 and TRBJ2-1): NAGVMQNPRHLVRRRGQEARLRCSPMKGHSHVYWYRQLPEEGLKFMVYLQKENIIDESGMPKERFSAEFPKEGPSILRIQQVVRGDSAAYFCASSPQYGANEQFFGPGTRLTVL.

The chain recombines TRBV3-1 (or the pseudogene TRBV3-2) with TRBJ2-1, with D possibly matching TRBD1 (6 bases). Germline CDR1 reads LGHDT; CDR2 reads YNNKEL (reference sequence). Trimming cost V 0 bases and J 3 bases, with 9 bases left between them. The CDR3 runs 15 residues. The CDR3 loop is CASSQDTGIYNEQFF. The CDR3 DNA sequence: TGTGCCAGCAGCCAAGACACAGGGATCTACAATGAGCAGTTCTTC.

The chain carries TRBV29-1 and TRBJ2-7; TRBD2 aligns across 9 bases. In germline, CDR1 is SQVTM, CDR2 ANQGSEA. V gave up 3 bases and J gave up 1 base; unmatched junction bases: 10. The CDR3 extends over 16 amino acids. The CDR3 bases are TGCAGCGTTGACGGCGAAAGCGGGGGGAATTCCTACGAGCAGTACTTC. This encodes CSVDGESGGNSYEQYF.

The chain carries TRBV3-1 (or the pseudogene TRBV3-2) and TRBJ2-3; TRBD1 matches at 10 bases. The ends lost 5 bases at V and 12 bases at J; junction bases unmatched: 8. This CDR3 has 13 amino acids. Germline V gene lookup returns CDR1 LGHDT and CDR2 YNNKEL (reference sequence). CDR3 sequence: CASSFAGTGDQYF. CDR3 nucleotide sequence: TGTGCCAGCAGCTTCGCCGGGACAGGGGACCAGTATTTT.

In this sample, this clone turned up a few times. This chain links TRBV6-6 with TRBJ1-1; no clear D gene. Trimming took off 6 bases at V and 1 base at J, with 9 bases between the two ends. CDR1 and CDR2 from the germline V gene are MNHNY and SVGAGI (reference sequence). The CDR3 is made up of 13 amino acids. CDR3 sequence (DNA): TGTGCCAGCAGCCTCCCACAGAACACTGAAGCTTTCTTT. Translated, it gives CASSLPQNTEAFF.

The chain joins TRBV7-2 to TRBJ2-3; D is unresolved. CDR3 length: 15 amino acids. Trimming cost V 5 bases and J 1 base, with 13 bases left between them. Germline V gives CDR1 SGHTA, CDR2 FQGNSA. The DNA for the CDR3 is TGTGCCAGCAGCGTCGGCCGAAGCGGCACAGATACGCAGTATTTT. Translating gives CASSVGRSGTDTQYF.

The chain is built from TRBV5-5 and TRBJ2-5; D is unresolved. This CDR3 has 13 amino acids. V was pared by 1 base and J by 5 bases, with 9 bases between. CDR1 and CDR2 from the germline V gene are SGHKS and YYEKEE (reference sequence). The CDR3 region has the DNA TGTGCCAGCAGCTTGACGGTCCGCGAGACCCAGTACTTC. Translation: CASSLTVRETQYF.

The V gene is TRBV2, the J gene TRBJ1-1, with unresolved D. This CDR3 has 10 residues. Deletions cut 7 bases from V and 5 bases from J, with 5 bases between. CDR1 SNHLY and CDR2 FYNNEI come from the germline V gene. CDR3 sequence (DNA): TGTGCCAGCAAGCGGACTGAAGCTTTCTTT. It is translated as CASKRTEAFF.

The V gene is TRBV7-3, the J gene TRBJ1-2, with TRBD1 matching over 7 bases. After removal of 5 bases from V and 4 bases from J, the junction contained 7 bases not matched to a gene. The germline V gene has CDR1 SGHTA and CDR2 FQGTGA. The CDR3 consists of 14 residues. The CDR3 nucleotides are TGTGCCAGCAGCGAGACAGGGCTGAGCTATGGCTACACCTTC. Translation: CASSETGLSYGYTF.

The V gene is TRBV5-1, the J gene TRBJ2-3, with TRBD1 identical over 8 bases. The germline V gene encodes CDR1 SGHRS and CDR2 YFSETQ. The CDR3 runs to 16 residues. V shed 1 base and J 3 bases; nucleotides not matched to a gene: 7. The chain's CDR3 is CASSLTGGSGTDTQYF. CDR3 bases: TGCGCCAGCAGCTTGACAGGGGGTAGCGGAACAGATACGCAGTATTTT.

J is TRBJ1-6 and V is TRBV21-1; the table's D call, TRBD1, has no DNA check behind it. TRBV21-1 is reported as a pseudogene. The CDR3 contains 16 residues. DNA for the CDR3: TGTGCCAGCAGCAAAAACATCCGCTCCAATAATTCACCCCTCCACTTT. It specifies CASSKNIRSNNSPLHF.

This clone was picked up a small number of times. Other DNA variants within this sample encode the same CDR3. The chain is built from TRBV6-5 and TRBJ1-2; tentatively, D is TRBD1 (5 bases). The CDR3 is 15 amino acids. Trimming removed 8 bases at V and 5 bases at J, with 21 bases between. Germline assignment: CDR1 MNHEY and CDR2 SVGAGI. CDR3 sequence: CASLRGGADTYGYTF. The DNA of the CDR3 is TGTGCCAGCCTTCGGGGGGGAGCAGACACTTATGGCTACACCTTC.

The chain employs TRBV6-2 or TRBV6-3 and TRBJ2-2; weak D call: TRBD2 (7 bases). CDR1 and CDR2 (germline): MNHEY, SVGEGT. Trimming took 5 bases from V and 0 from J, leaving 13 bases between them. The CDR3 sequence is 16 residues long. The CDR3 sequence: CASSTGRGANTGELFF. For the CDR3, the DNA is TGTGCCAGCAGTACAGGGAGGGGTGCGAACACCGGGGAGCTGTTTTTT.

V usage is TRBV5-1 and J usage is TRBJ2-7, with a weak D call TRBD1 (5 bases). Germline V CDR1 and CDR2: SGHRS, YFSETQ. This CDR3 has 15 amino acids. V was cut by 0 bases and J by 2 bases, with 12 bases left in between. CDR3 amino acids: CASSLERGTTYEQYF. In DNA form, the CDR3 reads TGCGCCAGCAGCTTGGAAAGGGGTACTACCTACGAGCAGTACTTC.

This clone has a handful of counts. CDR3 sequence (DNA): TGTGCCAGCAGCTTAAGTTTCCGGGGGAGCTCTGGAAACACCATATATTTT. Translated, it gives CASSLSFRGSSGNTIYF. This sequence joins TRBV11-2 and TRBJ1-3; the D gene is possibly TRBD1 (5 bases). Germline values: CDR1 SGHAT, CDR2 FQNNGV. This CDR3 region has 17 residues. The V gene lost 2 bases and the J gene lost 0 bases, with 14 bases spanning the gap.

This clone was found once. The chain joins TRBV19 to TRBJ1-1; TRBD1 matches at 7 bases. CDR3 size: 15 residues. Looked up from germline, CDR1 is LNHDA and CDR2 is SQIVND (reference sequence). The V gene end was trimmed by 4 bases and the J gene end by 0 bases; junction bases not matched to a gene: 5. This chain's CDR3 is CASSTTGSLNTEAFF. CDR3 DNA: TGTGCCAGTAGTACGACAGGGTCCCTGAACACTGAAGCTTTCTTT.

V and J are TRBV6-4 and TRBJ1-2, with 7 bases lining up with TRBD1. CDR1 and CDR2 (germline): MRHNA, SNTAGT. The ends lost 7 bases at V and 3 bases at J; junction bases unmatched: 11. CDR3 length equals 15 residues. The CDR3 nucleotides are TGTGCCAGCAAACCACAATGGGACAGAGACTATGGCTACACCTTC. Translated: CASKPQWDRDYGYTF.

V is TRBV3-1 (or the pseudogene TRBV3-2) and J is TRBJ2-1, with 9 bases aligning to TRBD2. J was trimmed by 0 bases and V by 5 bases; bases with no gene match: 5. CDR3 length: 16 residues. Per germline, CDR1 LGHDT and CDR2 YNNKEL (reference sequence). In nucleotides, the CDR3 is TGTGCCAGCAGCACCCCTAGCGGGATCTCCTACAATGAGCAGTTCTTC. This codes for CASSTPSGISYNEQFF.

As DNA, the CDR3 is TGTGCCAGCAGCCAAGGGGCAGGGGGCACCAAGTCTAACTATGGCTACACCTTC. This translates into CASSQGAGGTKSNYGYTF. This chain links TRBV3-1 (or the pseudogene TRBV3-2) with TRBJ1-2, with 8 nucleotides matching TRBD1. Trimming took 1 base from V and 0 from J; bases not matched to a gene: 10. Germline-derived CDR1 and CDR2 are LGHDT and YNNKEL (reference sequence). The CDR3 covers 18 residues.